One and the same sample provided the 24 T cell receptor beta chains below, sequenced in a study of identical twins. MiXCR was run by TCRdb on the 5' RACE reads, yielding one entry per CDR3 protein. In the table there are 500,000 to 600,000 distinct CDR3 sequences, 22% of which are singletons. The data were also submitted as part of a second study, on T cells expressing NK-cell markers.

The sequenced sample was CD4+ T cells sorted from blood. These receptors originate from a woman younger than 35 in good health.

This CDR3 reads CASSPTLGEPSTDTQYF. In DNA form, the CDR3 reads TGTGCCAGCAGTCCCACCCTGGGGGAGCCGAGCACAGATACGCAGTATTTT. The J gene is TRBJ2-3, the V gene TRBV12-3 or TRBV12-4; the D call may be TRBD1 or TRBD2 (5 bases each). This CDR3 comprises 17 residues. The V gene lost 5 bases and the J gene lost 0 bases, with 18 bases spanning the gap.

The chain employs TRBV7-8 and TRBJ2-7, with D possibly being TRBD2 (6 bases). The CDR3 consists of 14 residues. Germline V gene lookup returns CDR1 SGHVS and CDR2 FQNEAQ. V lost 6 bases and J 8 bases, leaving 20 bases between the germline ends. The CDR3 loop is CASREDYGRNKQYF. CDR3 sequence (DNA): TGTGCCAGCAGGGAGGACTACGGAAGGAACAAGCAGTACTTC. Full variable domain (missing parts from reference TRBV7-8 and TRBJ2-7): GAGVSQSPRYKVAKRGQDVALRCDPISGHVSLFWYQQALGQGPEFLTYFQNEAQLDKSGLPSDRFFAERPEGSVSTLKIQRTQQEDSAVYLCASREDYGRNKQYFGPGTRLTVT.

The J gene is TRBJ2-1, the V gene TRBV20-1; a weak D match, TRBD1 (5 bases). V was trimmed by 3 bases and J by 2 bases, leaving 17 bases between them. This CDR3 region has 16 residues. CDR1 DFQATT and CDR2 SNEGSKA come from the germline V gene (reference sequence). In nucleotides, the CDR3 is TGCAGTGCTAGTGACCCCAGGGATGGAACCTACAATGAGCAGTTCTTC. Encoded protein: CSASDPRDGTYNEQFF.

The chain combines TRBV20-1 with TRBJ1-1, with D unclear. The CDR3 spans 15 residues. Germline V gene lookup returns CDR1 DFQATT and CDR2 SNEGSKA (reference sequence). The V and J ends lost 7 bases and 4 bases respectively, with 22 bases between them. The DNA of the CDR3 is TGCAGTGTATTACCTCCGGGCCTGAGAGGCACTGAAGCTTTCTTT. Encoded protein: CSVLPPGLRGTEAFF.

This clonotype came up a few times. The CDR3 sequence: CSAPRSQGENTGELFF. In DNA form, the CDR3 reads TGCAGTGCCCCCCGATCACAGGGGGAGAACACCGGGGAGCTGTTTTTT. This chain connects TRBV20-1 to TRBJ2-2; 8 bases line up with TRBD1. V lost 6 bases to trimming and J lost 1 base; unmatched junction nucleotides: 10. Germline CDR1 reads DFQATT; CDR2 reads SNEGSKA (reference sequence). The CDR3 runs 16 residues.

The rearrangement joins TRBV5-1 to TRBJ2-1; 8 bases match TRBD1. The germline V gene has CDR1 SGHRS and CDR2 YFSETQ. With V trimmed by 2 bases and J by 1 base, 2 bases remained unmatched. CDR3 size: 15 residues. CDR3 sequence reads: CASSFQGASYNEQFF. For the CDR3, the DNA is TGCGCCAGCAGCTTTCAGGGGGCTTCCTACAATGAGCAGTTCTTC.

V usage is TRBV5-1 and J usage is TRBJ2-4; TRBD2 aligns across 8 bases. Germline values: CDR1 SGHRS, CDR2 YFSETQ. The CDR3 is 16 amino acids. The junction had 10 bases not matched to a gene; V was cut back by 6 bases and J by 2 bases. Here the CDR3 reads CASMSGRLLSKNIQYF. CDR3 bases: TGCGCCAGCATGAGCGGGAGACTCCTCTCCAAAAACATTCAGTACTTC.

The chain uses TRBV7-9 and TRBJ2-7, with no clear D. In germline, CDR1 is SEHNR, CDR2 FQNEAQ (reference sequence). The CDR3 runs 14 residues. The V end lost 1 base, the J end lost 4 bases, and 11 bases lay between the germline ends. CDR3 bases: TGTGCCAGCAGCTTAGGAGCTGGCCTTTACGAGCAGTACTTC. Encoded protein: CASSLGAGLYEQYF.

V usage is TRBV5-1 and J usage is TRBJ2-2; 7 nucleotides match TRBD1. CDR1 is SGHRS, CDR2 YFSETQ, per germline. V shed 2 bases, J shed 3 bases, and the junction held 4 bases outside the gene matches. CDR3 size: 15 residues. The CDR3 is CASSLFTGDTGELFF. CDR3 DNA: TGCGCCAGCAGCTTATTCACAGGGGACACCGGGGAGCTGTTTTTT.

This clonotype was counted between two and nine times. The chain employs TRBV20-1 and TRBJ2-1, with 11 bases that match TRBD2. In germline, CDR1 is DFQATT, CDR2 SNEGSKA (reference sequence). After removal of 4 bases from V and 4 bases from J, the junction contained 3 bases not matched to a gene. This CDR3 has 14 amino acids. The CDR3 region is CSAMGLAVYNEQFF. CDR3 sequence (DNA): TGCAGTGCTATGGGACTAGCGGTTTACAATGAGCAGTTCTTC.

J is TRBJ1-6 and V is TRBV6-1; TRBD1 aligns across 10 bases. The length of the CDR3 is 17 residues. CDR1 and CDR2 from the germline V gene are MNHNS and SASEGT. Trimming removed 6 bases from V and 8 bases from J; junction bases left unmatched: 13. The CDR3 sequence is CASSRLGQGGSHSPLHF. DNA of the CDR3: TGTGCCAGCAGCCGCCTTGGACAGGGGGGTTCACATTCACCCCTCCACTTT.

The chain employs TRBV6-1 and TRBJ2-5; 7 bases align to TRBD1. Looked up from germline, CDR1 is MNHNS and CDR2 is SASEGT. V trimming: 6 bases; J trimming: 2 bases; junction bases outside the gene matches: 18. The CDR3 has 18 amino acids. CDR3 DNA: TGTGCCAGCAGCAAGAGGGCCCGACAGGGCACGGGTCAAGAGACCCAGTACTTC. Translated: CASSKRARQGTGQETQYF.

This clonotype has just a few counts. Its ends do not fully match the called genes, so a read error is possible. This rearrangement joins TRBV20-1 to TRBJ1-2; weak D call: TRBD1 (6 bases). Germline V CDR1 and CDR2: DFQATT, SNEGSKA (reference sequence). This CDR3 is 12 amino acids long. CDR3 nucleotides: TGCAGTCCTAGGGGGGAGGCCCGGGGCTACACCTTC. The encoded protein is CSPRGEARGYTF.

The J gene is TRBJ1-2, the V gene TRBV20-1; a weak D match, TRBD1 (5 bases). V lost 5 bases and J 4 bases, leaving 14 bases between the germline ends. The germline gives CDR1 DFQATT, CDR2 SNEGSKA (reference sequence). This CDR3 spans 13 amino acids. DNA for the CDR3: TGCAGTGCTCCGCCGGGGGGGGGCTATGGCTACACCTTC. Translated: CSAPPGGGYGYTF.

The genes are TRBV30 and TRBJ2-3, with D possibly being TRBD1 or TRBD2 (5 bases each). The CDR3 consists of 13 residues. Trimming cost V 0 bases and J 6 bases, with 10 bases left between them. CDR1 and CDR2 from the germline V gene are GTSNPN and SVGIG (reference sequence). The CDR3 reads CAWSVPGADTQYF. DNA of the CDR3: TGTGCCTGGAGTGTACCCGGGGCGGATACGCAGTATTTT.

This clonotype appeared a few times. The chain carries TRBV5-6 and TRBJ1-1; TRBD1 agrees at 7 bases. CDR1 and CDR2 (germline): SGHDT, YYEEEE. Germline trimming cut 3 bases from V and 7 bases from J; bases unmatched to any gene: 0. This CDR3 region has 11 residues. The CDR3 DNA is TGTGCCAGCAGCTGGGACAGTGAAGCTTTCTTT. Protein sequence: CASSWDSEAFF.

This clonotype has ten or more counts. The chain is built from TRBV7-3 and TRBJ2-1; tentative D call: TRBD2 (6 bases). V was cut by 2 bases and J by 4 bases, with 9 bases left in between. Germline CDR1 is SGHTA and CDR2 is FQGTGA. The CDR3 loop spans 14 amino acids. The CDR3 reads CASSLSGEYNEQFF. Here the CDR3 DNA reads TGTGCCAGCAGCTTATCGGGGGAATACAATGAGCAGTTCTTC. Together with reference TRBV7-3 and TRBJ2-1, the CDR3 gives the full variable domain: GAGVSQTPSNKVTEKGKYVELRCDPISGHTALYWYRQSLGQGPEFLIYFQGTGAADDSGLPNDRFFAVRPEGSVSTLKIQRTERGDSAVYLCASSLSGEYNEQFFGPGTRLTVL.

In regard to this clonotype: It may be a read error: a sequence one base away is much more abundant. This sequence joins TRBV29-1 and TRBJ2-1; D perhaps matches TRBD2 (5 bases). This CDR3 spans 13 amino acids. Germline-derived CDR1 and CDR2 are SQVTM and ANQGSEA. The CDR3 spells CSVEGSSCNEQFF. For the CDR3, the DNA is TGCAGCGTAGAAGGGAGCTCCTGCAATGAGCAGTTCTTC.

The chain couples TRBV12-3 or TRBV12-4 to TRBJ2-5; TRBD2 matches 8 bases. V shed 5 bases, J shed 3 bases, and the junction held 11 bases outside the gene matches. There are 16 residues in the CDR3. This CDR3 is CASSPPGAGVKETQYF. The CDR3 DNA reads TGTGCCAGCAGTCCCCCAGGAGCGGGGGTAAAAGAGACCCAGTACTTC.

The rearrangement uses TRBV29-1 and TRBJ1-1; D remains unclear. The germline V and J ends were trimmed by 0 bases and 8 bases, with 10 bases remaining between them. The germline gives CDR1 SQVTM, CDR2 ANQGSEA. CDR3 length: 12 amino acids. Here the CDR3 reads CSVEDPAREAFF. DNA for the CDR3: TGCAGCGTTGAAGATCCGGCGAGGGAAGCTTTCTTT.

The chain recombines TRBV5-1 with TRBJ1-1, with D possibly matching TRBD1 (5 bases). The germline V gene has CDR1 SGHRS and CDR2 YFSETQ. This CDR3 region has 12 residues. Trimming pared 2 bases from V and 6 bases from J, leaving 8 bases between. The CDR3 sequence: CASSFLGAEAFF. The CDR3 DNA follows: TGCGCCAGCAGCTTTTTGGGGGCTGAAGCTTTCTTT.

The chain employs TRBV18 and TRBJ1-1; D is unresolved. CDR3 length equals 15 residues. V lost 2 bases to trimming and J lost 5 bases, with 15 bases between them. CDR1 and CDR2 (germline): KGHSH, LQKENI. The CDR3 nucleotides read TGTGCCAGCTCACCAAACGAGGTAGGGAGGACTGAAGCTTTCTTT. This gives the protein CASSPNEVGRTEAFF.

The chain uses TRBV29-1 and TRBJ2-5, with D unresolved. CDR3 length: 12 residues. CDR1 is SQVTM, CDR2 ANQGSEA, per germline. Deletions cut 3 bases from V and 5 bases from J, with 10 bases between. CDR3 nucleotide sequence: TGCAGCGTTGACAGGTTAGGCGAGACCCAGTACTTC. This translates into CSVDRLGETQYF.

The chain recombines TRBV9 with TRBJ2-1; D not resolved. Germline values: CDR1 SGDLS, CDR2 YYNGEE. CDR3 length: 13 amino acids. Trimming left V 0 bases short and J 5 bases short, with 6 bases between. The CDR3 DNA is TGTGCCAGCAGCGTAGGGGGAAACAATGAGCAGTTCTTC. As protein: CASSVGGNNEQFF.